This T cell receptor beta chain stems from a study of CD8 T cells in Susac syndrome. When the RNA was reverse transcribed, random hexamers were used with an input of roughly 0.5 to 1 ug. immunoSEQ multiplex PCR amplified TCR beta CDR3 across 54 Vbeta, 13 Jbeta. A single record per CDR3 protein comes from TCRdb applying MiXCR to the immunoSEQ multiplex PCR reads. Here the sample spans 130,000 or so distinct CDR3 sequences, roughly 80% being singletons. CD8+ and CD4+ T cells from blood underwent TCR beta sequencing. The multiple sclerosis controls, all treatment-naive patients, had relapsing-remitting disease that was stable or active. TEMRA cells underwent FACS enrichment and CD8+ and CD4+ T cells underwent negative isolation. V dropped 10 bases and J dropped 7; count of bases not matched to a gene: 4. The CDR3 spans 11 residues.

V usage is TRBV12-3 or TRBV12-4 and J usage is TRBJ1-2; TRBD1 aligns across 9 bases. This clonotype was sampled from a human donor with multiple sclerosis. The sequencing sample was made of CD8+ T cells from PBMCs. The CDR3 nucleotides read TGTGCCAACAGGGGGCCGAGTGGCTACACCTTC. It translates to CANRGPSGYTF.